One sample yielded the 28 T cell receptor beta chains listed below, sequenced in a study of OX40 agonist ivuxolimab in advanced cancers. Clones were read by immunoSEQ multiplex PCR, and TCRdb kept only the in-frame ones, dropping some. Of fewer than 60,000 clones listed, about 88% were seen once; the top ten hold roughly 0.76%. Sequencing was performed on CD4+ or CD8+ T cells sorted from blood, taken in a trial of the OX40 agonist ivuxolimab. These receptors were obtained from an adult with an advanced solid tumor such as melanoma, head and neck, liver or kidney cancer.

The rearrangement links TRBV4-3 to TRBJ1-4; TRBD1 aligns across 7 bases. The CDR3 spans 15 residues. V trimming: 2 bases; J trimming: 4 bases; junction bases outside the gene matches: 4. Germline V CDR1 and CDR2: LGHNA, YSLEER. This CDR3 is CASSQNTGDNEKLFF. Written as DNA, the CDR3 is TGCGCCAGCAGCCAAAATACAGGGGATAATGAAAAACTGTTTTTT.

This CDR3 is CASSRAASGNYEQYF. The CDR3 DNA sequence: TGTGCCAGCAGCCGGGCGGCTAGCGGGAACTACGAGCAGTACTTC. The chain uses TRBV7-2 and TRBJ2-7; 9 nucleotides align to TRBD2. V shed 5 bases and J 3 bases; nucleotides not matched to a gene: 8. The CDR3 has 15 amino acids. Germline V gene data show CDR1 as SGHTA and CDR2 as FQGNSA.

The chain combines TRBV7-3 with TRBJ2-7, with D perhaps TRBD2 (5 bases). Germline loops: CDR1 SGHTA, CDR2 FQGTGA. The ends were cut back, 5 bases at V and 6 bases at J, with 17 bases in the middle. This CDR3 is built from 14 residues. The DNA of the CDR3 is TGTGCCAGCAGCCGTCTCGTGGGAGATGGCGAGCAGTACTTC. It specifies CASSRLVGDGEQYF.

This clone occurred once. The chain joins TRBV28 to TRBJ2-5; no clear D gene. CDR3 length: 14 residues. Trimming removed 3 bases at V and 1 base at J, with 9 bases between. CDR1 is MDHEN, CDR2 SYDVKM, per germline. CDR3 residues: CASSFGLGQETQYF. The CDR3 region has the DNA TGTGCCAGCAGTTTCGGGTTGGGCCAAGAGACCCAGTACTTC.

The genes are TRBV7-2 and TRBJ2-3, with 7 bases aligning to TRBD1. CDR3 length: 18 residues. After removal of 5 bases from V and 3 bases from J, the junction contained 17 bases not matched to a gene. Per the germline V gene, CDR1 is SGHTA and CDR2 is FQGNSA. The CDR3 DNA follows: TGTGCCAGCAGCGTTCCCAGGGGGAGCGCCTCACAAACAGATACGCAGTATTTT. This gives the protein CASSVPRGSASQTDTQYF.

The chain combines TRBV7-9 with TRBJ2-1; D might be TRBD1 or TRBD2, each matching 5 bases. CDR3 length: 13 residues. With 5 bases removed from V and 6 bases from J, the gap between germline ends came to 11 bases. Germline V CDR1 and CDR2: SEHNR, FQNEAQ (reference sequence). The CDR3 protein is CASSPGPFNEQFF. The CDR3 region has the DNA TGTGCCAGCAGCCCGGGACCTTTCAATGAGCAGTTCTTC.

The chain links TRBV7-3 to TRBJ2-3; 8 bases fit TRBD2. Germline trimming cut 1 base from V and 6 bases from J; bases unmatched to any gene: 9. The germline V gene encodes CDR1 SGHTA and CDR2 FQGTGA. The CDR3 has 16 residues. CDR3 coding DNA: TGTGCCAGCAGCTTAAATTCAGCGGGAGTGGGTGATACGCAGTATTTT. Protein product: CASSLNSAGVGDTQYF.

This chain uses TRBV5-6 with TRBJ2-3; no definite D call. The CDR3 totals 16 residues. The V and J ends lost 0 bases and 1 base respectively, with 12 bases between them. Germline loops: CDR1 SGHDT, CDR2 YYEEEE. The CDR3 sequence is CASSLGFGSGTDTQYF. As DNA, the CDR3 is TGTGCCAGCAGCTTGGGCTTTGGGTCGGGCACAGATACGCAGTATTTT.

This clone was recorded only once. CDR3 sequence reads: CASSGTGRQETQYF. In DNA, the CDR3 is TGTGCCAGCAGCGGAACAGGTAGACAAGAGACCCAGTACTTC. The rearrangement links TRBV5-6 to TRBJ2-5; D perhaps matches TRBD1 (5 bases). V was clipped by 4 bases and J by 2 bases, with 12 bases between them. CDR1 is SGHDT and CDR2 is YYEEEE in the germline V gene. The CDR3 totals 14 residues.

The CDR3 DNA follows: TGTGCCAGCAGCCAGCCTCTGGACCGGGATAACCAAGAGACCCAGTACTTC. It codes for CASSQPLDRDNQETQYF. The rearrangement links TRBV4-2 to TRBJ2-5, with D possibly being TRBD2 (5 bases). Trimming pared 3 bases from V and 0 bases from J, leaving 17 bases between. This CDR3 has 17 amino acids. Germline assignment: CDR1 LGHNA and CDR2 YNFKEQ.

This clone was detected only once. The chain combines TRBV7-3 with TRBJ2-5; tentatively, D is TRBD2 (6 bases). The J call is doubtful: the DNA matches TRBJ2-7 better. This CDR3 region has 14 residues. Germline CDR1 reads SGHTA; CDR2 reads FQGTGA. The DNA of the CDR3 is TGTGCCAGCAGCCTGGACTACTTTAACCCCGAGCAGTACTTC. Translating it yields CASSLDYFNPEQYF.

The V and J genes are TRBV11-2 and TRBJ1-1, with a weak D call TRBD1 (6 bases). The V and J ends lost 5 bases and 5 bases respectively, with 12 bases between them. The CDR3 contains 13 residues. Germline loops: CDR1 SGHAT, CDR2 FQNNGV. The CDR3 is CASSGQRWTEAFF. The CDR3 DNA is TGTGCCAGCAGCGGACAGAGGTGGACTGAAGCTTTCTTT.

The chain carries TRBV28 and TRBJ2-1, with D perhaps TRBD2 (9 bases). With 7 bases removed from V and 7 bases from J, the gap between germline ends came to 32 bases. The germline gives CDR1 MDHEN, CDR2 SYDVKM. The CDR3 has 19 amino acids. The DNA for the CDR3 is TGTGCCAGCATAACCGGGACAGGAGTTGTCAGCACTAGCGGGAATGAGCAGTTCTTC. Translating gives CASITGTGVVSTSGNEQFF.

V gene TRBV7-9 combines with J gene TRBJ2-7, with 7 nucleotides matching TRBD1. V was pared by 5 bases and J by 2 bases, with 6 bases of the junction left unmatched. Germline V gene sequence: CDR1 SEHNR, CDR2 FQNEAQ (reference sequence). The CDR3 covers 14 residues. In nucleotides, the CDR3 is TGTGCCAGCAGCGCCGGGACAGTTACCTACGAGCAGTACTTC. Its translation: CASSAGTVTYEQYF. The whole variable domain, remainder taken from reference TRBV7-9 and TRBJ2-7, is DTGVSQNPRHKITKRGQNVTFRCDPISEHNRLYWYRQTLGQGPEFLTYFQNEAQLEKSRLLSDRFSAERPKGSFSTLEIQRTEQGDSAMYLCASSAGTVTYEQYFGPGTRLTVT.

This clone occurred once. CDR3 nucleotides: TGTGCCAGTAGTATTAACCCGCGGACAGGAAATCATCAGCCCCAGCATTTT. Encoded protein: CASSINPRTGNHQPQHF. This chain links TRBV19 with TRBJ1-5; 7 bases line up with TRBD1. Per the germline V gene, CDR1 is LNHDA and CDR2 is SQIVND (reference sequence). J lost 5 bases, V lost 3 bases, and 13 bases had no gene match. The CDR3 contains 17 residues. Full variable domain (remainder filled in from reference TRBV19 and TRBJ1-5): DGGITQSPKYLFRKEGQNVTLSCEQNLNHDAMYWYRQDPGQGLRLIYYSQIVNDFQKGDIAEGYSVSREKKESFPLTVTSAQKNPTAFYLCASSINPRTGNHQPQHFGDGTRLSIL.

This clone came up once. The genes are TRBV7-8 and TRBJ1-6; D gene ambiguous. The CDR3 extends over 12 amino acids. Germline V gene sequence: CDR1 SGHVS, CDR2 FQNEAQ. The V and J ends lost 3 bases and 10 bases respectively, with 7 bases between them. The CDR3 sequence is CASSFSRSPLHF. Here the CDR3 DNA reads TGTGCCAGCAGCTTCTCAAGGTCACCCCTCCACTTT.

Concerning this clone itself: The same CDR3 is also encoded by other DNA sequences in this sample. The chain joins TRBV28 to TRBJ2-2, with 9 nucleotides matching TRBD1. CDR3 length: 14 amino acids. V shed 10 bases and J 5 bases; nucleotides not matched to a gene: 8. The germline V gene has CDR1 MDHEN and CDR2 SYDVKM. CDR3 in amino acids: CATIKQGATGELFF. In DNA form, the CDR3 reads TGTGCCACCATTAAACAGGGGGCGACCGGGGAGCTGTTTTTT.

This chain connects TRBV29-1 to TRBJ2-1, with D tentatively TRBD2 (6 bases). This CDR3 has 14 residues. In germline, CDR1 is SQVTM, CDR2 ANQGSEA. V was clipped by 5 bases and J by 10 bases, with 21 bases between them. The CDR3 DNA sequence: TGCAGCGTTAAGTCCAGCGGGCGACCCGAAGAGCAGTTCTTC. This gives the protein CSVKSSGRPEEQFF.

The CDR3 loop is CASATRRGGIYGYTF. The CDR3 DNA reads TGTGCTAGTGCCACCCGGCGCGGCGGGATCTATGGCTACACCTTC. The J gene is TRBJ1-2, the V gene TRBV12-5, with D unresolved. The CDR3 is made up of 15 amino acids. Trimming pared 7 bases from V and 4 bases from J, leaving 19 bases between. CDR1 is LGHNT and CDR2 is FRNRAP in the germline V gene. Drawing the rest from reference TRBV12-5 and TRBJ1-2, the complete variable domain is DARVTQTPRHKVTEMGQEVTMRCQPILGHNTVFWYRQTMMQGLELLAYFRNRAPLDDSGMPKDRFSAEMPDATLATLKIQPSEPRDSAVYFCASATRRGGIYGYTFGSGTRLTVV.

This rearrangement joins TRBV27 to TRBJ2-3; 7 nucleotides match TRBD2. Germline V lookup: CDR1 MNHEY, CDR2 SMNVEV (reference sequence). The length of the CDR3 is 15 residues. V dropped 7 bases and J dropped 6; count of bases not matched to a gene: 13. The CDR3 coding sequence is TGTGCCAGCACCAACGGGGCGGGAGCAAAGGATACGCAGTATTTT. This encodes CASTNGAGAKDTQYF.

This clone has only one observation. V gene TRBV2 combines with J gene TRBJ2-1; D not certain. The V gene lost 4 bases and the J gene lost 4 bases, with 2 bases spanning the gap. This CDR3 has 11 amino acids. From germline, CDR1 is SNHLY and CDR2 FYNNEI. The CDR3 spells CASSVYNEQFF. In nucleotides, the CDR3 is TGTGCCAGCAGTGTTTACAATGAGCAGTTCTTC.

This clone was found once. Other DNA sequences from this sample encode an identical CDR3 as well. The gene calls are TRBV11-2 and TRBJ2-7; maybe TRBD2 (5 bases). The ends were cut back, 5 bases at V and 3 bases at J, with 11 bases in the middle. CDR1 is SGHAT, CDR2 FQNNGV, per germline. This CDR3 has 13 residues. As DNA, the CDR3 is TGTGCCAGCAGCCTATCTACTAGCTACGAGCAGTACTTC. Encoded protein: CASSLSTSYEQYF. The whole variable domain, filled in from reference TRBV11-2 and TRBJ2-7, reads EAGVAQSPRYKIIEKRQSVAFWCNPISGHATLYWYQQILGQGPKLLIQFQNNGVVDDSQLPKDRFSAERLKGVDSTLKIQPAKLEDSAVYLCASSLSTSYEQYFGPGTRLTVT.

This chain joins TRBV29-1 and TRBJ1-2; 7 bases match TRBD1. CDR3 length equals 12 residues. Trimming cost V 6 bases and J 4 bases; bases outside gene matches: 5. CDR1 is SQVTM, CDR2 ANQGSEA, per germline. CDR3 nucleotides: TGCAGCGTCAGACAGGGCCCCTATGGCTACACCTTC. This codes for CSVRQGPYGYTF.

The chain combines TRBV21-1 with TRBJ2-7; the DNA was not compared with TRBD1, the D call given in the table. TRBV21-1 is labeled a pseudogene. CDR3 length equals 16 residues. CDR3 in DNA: TGTGCCAGCAGCAAAGGGCGGGACAGCCCGACCTACGAGCAGTACTTC. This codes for CASSKGRDSPTYEQYF.

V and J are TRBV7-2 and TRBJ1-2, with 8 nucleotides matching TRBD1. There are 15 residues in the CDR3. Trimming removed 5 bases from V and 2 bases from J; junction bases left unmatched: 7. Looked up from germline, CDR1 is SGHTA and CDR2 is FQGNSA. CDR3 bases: TGTGCCAGCAGCCAACGACAGGGGCCCAACTATGGCTACACCTTC. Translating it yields CASSQRQGPNYGYTF. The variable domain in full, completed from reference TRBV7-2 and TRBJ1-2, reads GAGVSQSPSNKVTEKGKDVELRCDPISGHTALYWYRQSLGQGLEFLIYFQGNSAPDKSGLPSDRFSAERTGGSVSTLTIQRTQQEDSAVYLCASSQRQGPNYGYTFGSGTRLTVV.

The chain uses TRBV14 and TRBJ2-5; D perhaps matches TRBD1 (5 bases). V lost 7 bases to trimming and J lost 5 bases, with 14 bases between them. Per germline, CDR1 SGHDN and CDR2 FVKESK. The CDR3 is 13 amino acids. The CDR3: CASTVRGPETQYF. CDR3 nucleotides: TGTGCCAGCACTGTTAGGGGCCCGGAGACCCAGTACTTC.

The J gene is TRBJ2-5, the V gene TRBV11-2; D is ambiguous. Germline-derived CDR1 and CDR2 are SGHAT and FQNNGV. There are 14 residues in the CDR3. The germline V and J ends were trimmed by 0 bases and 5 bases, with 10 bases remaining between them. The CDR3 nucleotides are TGTGCCAGCAGCTTAGAATTAGCATTGGAGACCCAGTACTTC. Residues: CASSLELALETQYF. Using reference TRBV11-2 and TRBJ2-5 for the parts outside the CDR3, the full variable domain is EAGVAQSPRYKIIEKRQSVAFWCNPISGHATLYWYQQILGQGPKLLIQFQNNGVVDDSQLPKDRFSAERLKGVDSTLKIQPAKLEDSAVYLCASSLELALETQYFGPGTRLLVL.

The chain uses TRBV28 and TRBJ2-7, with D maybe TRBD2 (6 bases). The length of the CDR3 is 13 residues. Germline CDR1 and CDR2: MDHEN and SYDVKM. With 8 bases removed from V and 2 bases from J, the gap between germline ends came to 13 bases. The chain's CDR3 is CASAGLPPYEQYF. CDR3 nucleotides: TGTGCCAGCGCGGGGCTGCCGCCCTACGAGCAGTACTTC.